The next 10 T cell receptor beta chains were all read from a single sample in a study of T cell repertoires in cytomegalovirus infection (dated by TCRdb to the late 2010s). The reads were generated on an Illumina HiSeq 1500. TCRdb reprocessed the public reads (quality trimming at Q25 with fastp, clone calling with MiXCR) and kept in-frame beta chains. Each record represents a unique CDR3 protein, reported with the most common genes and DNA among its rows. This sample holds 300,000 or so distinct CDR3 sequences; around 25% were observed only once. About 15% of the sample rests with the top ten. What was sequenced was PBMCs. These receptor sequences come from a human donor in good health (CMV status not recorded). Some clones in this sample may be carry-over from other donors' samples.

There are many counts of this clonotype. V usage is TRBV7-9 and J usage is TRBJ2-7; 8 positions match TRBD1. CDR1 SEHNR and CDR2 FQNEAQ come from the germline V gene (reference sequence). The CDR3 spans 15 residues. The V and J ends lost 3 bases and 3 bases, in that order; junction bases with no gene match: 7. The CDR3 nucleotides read TGTGCCAGCAGCTTCCAACAGGGGGTGGGCTACGAGCAGTACTTC. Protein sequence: CASSFQQGVGYEQYF.

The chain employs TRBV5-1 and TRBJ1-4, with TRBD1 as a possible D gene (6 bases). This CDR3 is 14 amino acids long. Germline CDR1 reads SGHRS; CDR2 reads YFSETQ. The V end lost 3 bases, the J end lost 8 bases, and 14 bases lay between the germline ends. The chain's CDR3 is CASSSQGPREKLFF. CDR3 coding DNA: TGCGCCAGCAGCTCCCAGGGGCCTCGGGAAAAACTGTTTTTT.

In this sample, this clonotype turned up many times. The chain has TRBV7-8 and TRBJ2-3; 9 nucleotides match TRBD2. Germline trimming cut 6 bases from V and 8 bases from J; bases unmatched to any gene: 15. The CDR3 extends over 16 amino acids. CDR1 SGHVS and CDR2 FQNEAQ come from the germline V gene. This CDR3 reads CASRPSGKETFGTQYF. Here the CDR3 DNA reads TGTGCCAGCAGACCTAGCGGGAAAGAAACGTTCGGTACGCAGTATTTT.

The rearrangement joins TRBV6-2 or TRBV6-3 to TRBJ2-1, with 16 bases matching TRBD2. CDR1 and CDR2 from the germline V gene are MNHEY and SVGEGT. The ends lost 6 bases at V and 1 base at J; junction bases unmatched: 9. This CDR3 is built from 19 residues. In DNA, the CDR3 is TGTGCCAGCAGGAATACCGGGACTAGCGGGAGGGGGTCCTACAATGAGCAGTTCTTC. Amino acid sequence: CASRNTGTSGRGSYNEQFF.

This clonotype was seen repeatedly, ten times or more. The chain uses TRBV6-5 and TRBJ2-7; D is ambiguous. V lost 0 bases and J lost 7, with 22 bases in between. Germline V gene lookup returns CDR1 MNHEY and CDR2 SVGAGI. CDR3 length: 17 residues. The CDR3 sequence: CASSYSERDPCGKEQYV. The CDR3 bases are TGTGCCAGCAGTTACTCTGAGCGCGACCCCTGTGGTAAAGAGCAGTACGTC.

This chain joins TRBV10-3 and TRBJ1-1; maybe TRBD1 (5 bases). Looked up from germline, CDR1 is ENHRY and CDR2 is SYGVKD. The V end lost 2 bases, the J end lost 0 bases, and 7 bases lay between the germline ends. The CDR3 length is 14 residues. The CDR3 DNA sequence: TGTGCCATCAGTGAGAAGGGACTGAACACTGAAGCTTTCTTT. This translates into CAISEKGLNTEAFF.

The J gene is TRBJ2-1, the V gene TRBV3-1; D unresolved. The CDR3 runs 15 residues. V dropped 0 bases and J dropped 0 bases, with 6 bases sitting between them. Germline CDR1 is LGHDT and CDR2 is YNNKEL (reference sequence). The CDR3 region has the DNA TGTGCCAGCAGCCAAGAGCCCAGCTCCTACAATGAGCAGTTCTTC. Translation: CASSQEPSSYNEQFF.

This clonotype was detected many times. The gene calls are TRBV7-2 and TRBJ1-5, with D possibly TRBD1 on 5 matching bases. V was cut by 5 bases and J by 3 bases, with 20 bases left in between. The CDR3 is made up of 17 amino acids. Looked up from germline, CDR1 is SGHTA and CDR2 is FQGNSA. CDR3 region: CASSGSLPWGDNQPQHF. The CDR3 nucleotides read TGTGCCAGCAGCGGATCCCTCCCTTGGGGGGACAATCAGCCCCAGCATTTT.

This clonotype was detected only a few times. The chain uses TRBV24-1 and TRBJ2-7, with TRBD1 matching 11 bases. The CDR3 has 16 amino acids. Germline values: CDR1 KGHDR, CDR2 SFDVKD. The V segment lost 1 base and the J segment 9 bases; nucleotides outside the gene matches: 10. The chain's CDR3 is CATSDFAGGQGGRQYF. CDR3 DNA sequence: TGTGCCACCAGTGATTTCGCCGGGGGACAGGGGGGACGGCAGTACTTC.

In DNA form, the CDR3 reads TGTGCCACCAGCAGACAGGGGAGCTCCTACGAGCAGTACTTC. This translates into CATSRQGSSYEQYF. The gene calls are TRBV15 and TRBJ2-7, with D tentatively TRBD1 (6 bases). Trimming took 2 bases from V and 0 from J, leaving 8 bases between them. Germline V gene data show CDR1 as LNHNV and CDR2 as YYDKDF (reference sequence). The CDR3 spans 14 residues.